One and the same sample provided the 18 T cell receptor beta chains below, sequenced in a study of human T cells and chemical hapten exposure. TCRdb itself ran the RACE reads through MiXCR, one entry per CDR3 protein. Of some 80,000 distinct CDR3 sequences in the sample, around a tenth were seen once. Specified time point: patch test 2, 6 weeks after DPC sensitization. Treatment here: therapeutic diphenylcyclopropenone sensitization with weekly scalp DPC. Sequencing used whole blood, obtained in connection with sensitization to the hapten diphenylcyclopropenone (DPC). These receptors were collected from a man younger than 35 with alopecia areata. Some clones in this sample may be carry-over from other donors' samples.

This clonotype was picked up a small number of times. The chain couples TRBV27 to TRBJ1-2; the match to TRBD1 covers 8 bases. Germline-derived CDR1 and CDR2 are MNHEY and SMNVEV (reference sequence). Losses at the gene ends were 5 bases for V and 4 bases for J; bases not matched to a gene: 9. The CDR3 consists of 15 residues. CDR3 loop: CASSKAGGGGYGYTF. CDR3 coding DNA: TGTGCCAGCAGTAAAGCAGGGGGCGGGGGCTATGGCTACACCTTC.

The chain uses TRBV9 and TRBJ2-2; the match to TRBD1 covers 8 bases. V trimming: 6 bases; J trimming: 8 bases; junction bases outside the gene matches: 6. This CDR3 has 13 amino acids. CDR1 is SGDLS, CDR2 YYNGEE, per germline. CDR3 residues: CASTKTGVGELFF. CDR3 in DNA: TGTGCCAGCACCAAGACAGGGGTAGGGGAGCTGTTTTTT.

Many counts were recorded for this clonotype. The chain links TRBV7-6 to TRBJ1-6, with D unresolved. The CDR3 consists of 16 residues. Trimming took off 5 bases at V and 7 bases at J, with 18 bases between the two ends. Germline V gene lookup returns CDR1 SGHVS and CDR2 FNYEAQ. The CDR3 region is CASSPSREARNSPLHF. CDR3 sequence (DNA): TGTGCCAGCAGCCCGAGCAGAGAGGCGCGGAATTCACCCCTCCACTTT.

The CDR3 sequence is CASSWEPHQPQHF. Here the CDR3 DNA reads TGTGCCAGCAGTTGGGAGCCTCATCAGCCCCAGCATTTT. This sequence joins TRBV27 and TRBJ1-5; no firm D call. The CDR3 spans 13 residues. V lost 4 bases to trimming and J lost 5 bases, with 9 bases between them. CDR1 and CDR2 (germline): MNHEY, SMNVEV (reference sequence).

Only a few counts were recorded for this clonotype. The gene calls are TRBV6-6 and TRBJ1-1; 8 nucleotides line up with TRBD1. V shed 2 bases and J 5 bases; nucleotides not matched to a gene: 4. The germline CDR1 and CDR2 sequences are MNHNY and SVGAGI (reference sequence). The CDR3 extends over 14 amino acids. In DNA form, the CDR3 reads TGTGCCAGCAGTTACGTACAGGGGGAGACTGAAGCTTTCTTT. As protein: CASSYVQGETEAFF.

There are a few counts of this clonotype. V and J are TRBV19 and TRBJ1-1; 9 positions agree with TRBD1. This CDR3 spans 14 amino acids. Germline V gene data show CDR1 as LNHDA and CDR2 as SQIVND (reference sequence). V trimming: 3 bases; J trimming: 5 bases; junction bases outside the gene matches: 4. The DNA of the CDR3 is TGTGCCAGTAGTATGGACAGGGGACGGACTGAAGCTTTCTTT. Protein: CASSMDRGRTEAFF.

This clonotype came up many times. The chain uses TRBV7-8 and TRBJ1-5; D uncertain. The V end was cut by 1 base, the J end by 6 bases, with 7 bases between. This CDR3 comprises 13 residues. Germline CDR1 and CDR2: SGHVS and FQNEAQ. CDR3 loop: CASSLVWGQPQHF. In nucleotides, the CDR3 is TGTGCCAGCAGCTTAGTTTGGGGTCAGCCCCAGCATTTT. Full variable domain (missing parts from reference TRBV7-8 and TRBJ1-5): GAGVSQSPRYKVAKRGQDVALRCDPISGHVSLFWYQQALGQGPEFLTYFQNEAQLDKSGLPSDRFFAERPEGSVSTLKIQRTQQEDSAVYLCASSLVWGQPQHFGDGTRLSIL.

This clonotype was counted many times. This chain connects TRBV7-6 to TRBJ2-1, with TRBD2 as a possible D gene (5 bases). Trimming took 0 bases from V and 4 from J, leaving 16 bases between them. Per the germline V gene, CDR1 is SGHVS and CDR2 is FNYEAQ. The CDR3 has 17 amino acids. In DNA form, the CDR3 reads TGTGCCAGCAGCTTAGCGCTGAGGGCCCACCGTTACAATGAGCAGTTCTTC. Protein sequence: CASSLALRAHRYNEQFF.

The sample holds many counts of this clonotype. The chain couples TRBV2 to TRBJ2-5; 7 positions match TRBD2. Germline V gene sequence: CDR1 SNHLY, CDR2 FYNNEI. Trimming removed 0 bases from V and 3 bases from J; junction bases left unmatched: 10. The CDR3 is 17 amino acids. The CDR3 DNA is TGTGCCAGCAGTGAAGCGGGAGGGGCAGCGGTCAAAGAGACCCAGTACTTC. As protein: CASSEAGGAAVKETQYF.

This clonotype came up a few times. The V gene is TRBV28, the J gene TRBJ2-7; the D is unclear. Trimming stripped 6 bases from V and 3 bases from J, with 6 bases between. The CDR3 is 11 residues long. From germline, CDR1 is MDHEN and CDR2 SYDVKM. CDR3 coding DNA: TGTGCCAGCAGCGTACTCTACGAGCAGTACTTC. It translates to CASSVLYEQYF. The full variable domain, completed using reference TRBV28 and TRBJ2-7, is DVKVTQSSRYLVKRTGEKVFLECVQDMDHENMFWYRQDPGLGLRLIYFSYDVKMKEKGDIPEGYSVSREKKERFSLILESASTNQTSMYLCASSVLYEQYFGPGTRLTVT.

This clonotype was counted a few times. The V call is TRBV7-2, the J call TRBJ1-1; D remains unclear. Germline loops: CDR1 SGHTA, CDR2 FQGNSA. Trimming pared 5 bases from V and 0 bases from J, leaving 13 bases between. This CDR3 spans 15 amino acids. DNA of the CDR3: TGTGCCAGCAGCCCAAGCAAGGCTCTGAACACTGAAGCTTTCTTT. It yields the protein CASSPSKALNTEAFF.

The genes are TRBV4-1 and TRBJ1-1; 9 nucleotides agree with TRBD1. Germline V gene lookup returns CDR1 MGHRA and CDR2 YSYEKL. The CDR3 has 16 residues. After removal of 4 bases from V and 4 bases from J, the junction contained 10 bases not matched to a gene. This chain's CDR3 is CASSPGYRGRLTEAFF. The CDR3 bases are TGCGCCAGCAGCCCGGGATACAGGGGGCGTCTCACTGAAGCTTTCTTT.

Only a few counts were recorded for this clonotype. The rearrangement uses TRBV11-2 and TRBJ2-7; unclear D gene. Germline V gene data show CDR1 as SGHAT and CDR2 as FQNNGV. Trimming pared 1 base from V and 2 bases from J, leaving 15 bases between. CDR3 length: 16 amino acids. The CDR3: CASSLGFVTLPYEQYF. In DNA, the CDR3 is TGTGCCAGCAGCTTAGGGTTCGTGACACTACCCTACGAGCAGTACTTC.

The sample holds a few counts of this clonotype. V gene TRBV5-1 combines with J gene TRBJ2-3, with TRBD1 identical over 7 bases. Germline V CDR1 and CDR2: SGHRS, YFSETQ. The CDR3 is made up of 15 amino acids. J was trimmed by 6 bases and V by 0 bases; bases with no gene match: 7. CDR3 DNA sequence: TGCGCCAGCAGCTTGGCGGGGACAGTATCCGATACGCAGTATTTT. Its protein product is CASSLAGTVSDTQYF.

The chain employs TRBV20-1 and TRBJ2-7; D remains ambiguous. CDR3 length: 12 amino acids. Germline assignment: CDR1 DFQATT and CDR2 SNEGSKA (reference sequence). Trimming took 0 bases from V and 9 from J, leaving 12 bases between them. CDR3 sequence: CSARDPSVGQYF. CDR3 nucleotides: TGCAGTGCTAGAGATCCCTCGGTGGGGCAGTACTTC.

This clonotype came up many times. This chain connects TRBV2 to TRBJ2-1, with D possibly TRBD1 on 5 matching bases. CDR1 is SNHLY, CDR2 FYNNEI, per germline. V was trimmed by 7 bases and J by 7 bases, leaving 17 bases between them. The CDR3 covers 14 residues. The CDR3 loop is CASKLQGLGNEQFF. The DNA of the CDR3 is TGTGCCAGCAAGCTTCAGGGCTTGGGGAATGAGCAGTTCTTC.

The chain combines TRBV2 with TRBJ1-1; no clear D gene. This CDR3 comprises 12 residues. The germline V gene encodes CDR1 SNHLY and CDR2 FYNNEI. The ends were cut back, 4 bases at V and 5 bases at J, with 8 bases in the middle. The CDR3 reads CASSGDTTEAFF. The CDR3 bases are TGTGCCAGCAGTGGCGACACAACTGAAGCTTTCTTT.

Ten or more counts support this clonotype. The chain combines TRBV6-2 or TRBV6-3 with TRBJ1-1; D call uncertain. Germline lookup yields CDR1 MNHEY and CDR2 SVGEGT. The ends were cut back, 4 bases at V and 1 base at J, with 19 bases in the middle. This CDR3 has 17 residues. As DNA, the CDR3 is TGTGCCAGCAGTTCCCCGATGCAGGATGGGTGGAACACTGAAGCTTTCTTT. As protein: CASSSPMQDGWNTEAFF.